This T cell receptor beta chain is drawn from a study of human T cells and chemical hapten exposure. General study findings and limits: There was no change with DPC sensitization in TCRs above 1 in 1000 frequency. Expanded TCRs formed significantly more large CDR3 similarity clusters than controls. Alopecia in the donors means their immune response may deviate from healthy people's.

This clonotype has at least ten counts. Its antigen is undetermined. This sample's time point: patch test 2, 6 weeks after DPC sensitization. Indicated treatment: therapeutic diphenylcyclopropenone sensitization with weekly scalp DPC. TCRdb re-analysed the RACE reads in MiXCR, keeping a single row per CDR3 protein. The sample contains over 100,000 distinct CDR3 sequences, less than 10% of which appear only once. Trimming at V came to 4 bases and at J to 3 bases, leaving 3 bases not matched to a gene. This CDR3 contains 13 residues. The germline CDR1 and CDR2 sequences are MDHEN and SYDVKM. The chain couples TRBV28 to TRBJ2-7, with 7 bases aligning to TRBD1. The sequence was collected from a woman between 40 and 55 years old with alopecia areata. Some clones in this sample may be carry-over from other donors' samples. The sequencing here drew on whole blood, taken in connection with sensitization to the hapten diphenylcyclopropenone (DPC). The DNA of the CDR3 is TGTGCCAGCAGTTCGGGACAGAACTACGAGCAGTACTTC. It specifies CASSSGQNYEQYF.